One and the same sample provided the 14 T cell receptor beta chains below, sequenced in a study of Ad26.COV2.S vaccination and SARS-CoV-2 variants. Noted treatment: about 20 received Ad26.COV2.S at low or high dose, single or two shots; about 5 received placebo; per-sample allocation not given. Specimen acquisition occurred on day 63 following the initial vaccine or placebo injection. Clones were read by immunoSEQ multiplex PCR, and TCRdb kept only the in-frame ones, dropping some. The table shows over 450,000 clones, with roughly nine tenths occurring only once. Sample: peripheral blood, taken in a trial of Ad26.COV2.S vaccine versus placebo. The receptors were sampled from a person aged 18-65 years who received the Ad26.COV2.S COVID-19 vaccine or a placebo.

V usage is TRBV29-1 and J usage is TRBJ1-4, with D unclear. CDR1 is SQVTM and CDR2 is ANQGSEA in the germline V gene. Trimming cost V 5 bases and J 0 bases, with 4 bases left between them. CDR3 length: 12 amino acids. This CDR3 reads CSVLATNEKLFF. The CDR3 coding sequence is TGCAGCGTTCTAGCAACTAATGAAAAACTGTTTTTT.

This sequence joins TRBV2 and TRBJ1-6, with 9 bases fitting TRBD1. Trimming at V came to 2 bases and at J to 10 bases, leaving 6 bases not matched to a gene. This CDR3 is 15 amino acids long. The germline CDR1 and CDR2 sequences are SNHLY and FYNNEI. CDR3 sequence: CASSERQGDRSPLHF. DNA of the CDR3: TGTGCCAGCAGTGAAAGACAGGGGGATCGATCACCCCTCCACTTT.

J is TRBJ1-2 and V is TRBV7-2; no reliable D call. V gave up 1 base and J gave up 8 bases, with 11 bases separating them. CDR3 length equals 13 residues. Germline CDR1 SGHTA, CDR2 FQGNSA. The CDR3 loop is CASSLGEGLGYTF. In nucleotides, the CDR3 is TGTGCCAGCAGCTTAGGAGAGGGCTTAGGCTACACCTTC.

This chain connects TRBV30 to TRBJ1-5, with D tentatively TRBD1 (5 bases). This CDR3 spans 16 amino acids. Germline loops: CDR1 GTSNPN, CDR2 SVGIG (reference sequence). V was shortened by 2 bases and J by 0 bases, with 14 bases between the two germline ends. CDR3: CAWSRWDSYSNQPQHF. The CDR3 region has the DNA TGTGCCTGGAGTCGTTGGGACTCATATAGCAATCAGCCCCAGCATTTT.

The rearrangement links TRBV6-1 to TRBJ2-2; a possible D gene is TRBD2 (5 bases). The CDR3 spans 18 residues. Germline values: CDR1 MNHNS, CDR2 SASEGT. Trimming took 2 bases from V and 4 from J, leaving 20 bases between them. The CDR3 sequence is CASSEYSVVVGSTGELFF. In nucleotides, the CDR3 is TGTGCCAGCAGTGAATATTCTGTTGTGGTGGGGAGCACCGGGGAGCTGTTTTTT.

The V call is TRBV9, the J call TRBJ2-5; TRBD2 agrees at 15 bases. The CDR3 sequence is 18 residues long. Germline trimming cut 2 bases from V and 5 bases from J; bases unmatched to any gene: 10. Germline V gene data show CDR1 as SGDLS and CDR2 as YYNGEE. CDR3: CASSVGTSGRLIRETQYF. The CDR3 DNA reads TGTGCCAGCAGCGTTGGGACTAGCGGGAGGTTGATCAGGGAGACCCAGTACTTC.

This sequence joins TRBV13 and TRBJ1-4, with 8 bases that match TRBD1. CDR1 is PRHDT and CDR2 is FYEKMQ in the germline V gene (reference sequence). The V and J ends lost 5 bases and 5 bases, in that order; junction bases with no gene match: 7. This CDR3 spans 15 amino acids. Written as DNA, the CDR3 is TGTGCCAGCAGCAACAGGGGGGGACCAAATGAAAAACTGTTTTTT. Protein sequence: CASSNRGGPNEKLFF.

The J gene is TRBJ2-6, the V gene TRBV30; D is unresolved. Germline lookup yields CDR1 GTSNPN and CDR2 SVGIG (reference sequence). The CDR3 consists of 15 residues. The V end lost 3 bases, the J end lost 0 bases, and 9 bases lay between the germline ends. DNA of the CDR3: TGTGCCTGGAGGTCAAGGGCCTCTGGGGCCAACGTCCTGACTTTC. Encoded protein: CAWRSRASGANVLTF.

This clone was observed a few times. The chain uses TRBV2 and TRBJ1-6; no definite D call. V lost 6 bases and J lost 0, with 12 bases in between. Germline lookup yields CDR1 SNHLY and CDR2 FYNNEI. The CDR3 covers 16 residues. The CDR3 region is CASRDHGSSYNSPLHF. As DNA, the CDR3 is TGTGCCAGCAGGGATCACGGGAGCTCCTATAATTCACCCCTCCACTTT.

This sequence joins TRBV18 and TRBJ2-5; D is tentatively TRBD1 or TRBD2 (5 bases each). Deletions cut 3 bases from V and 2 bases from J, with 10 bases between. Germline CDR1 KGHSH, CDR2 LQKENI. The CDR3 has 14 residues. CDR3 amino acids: CASSPVGVQETQYF. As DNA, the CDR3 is TGTGCCAGCTCACCGGTGGGGGTGCAAGAGACCCAGTACTTC.

CDR3 in DNA: TGCAGCGTACGACGTCCGGGACAGGGGGTGCAGTACTTC. Translated, it gives CSVRRPGQGVQYF. The J gene is TRBJ2-7, the V gene TRBV29-1; 11 bases map to TRBD1. This CDR3 has 13 amino acids. Germline loops: CDR1 SQVTM, CDR2 ANQGSEA. V was pared by 6 bases and J by 9 bases, with 10 bases of the junction left unmatched.

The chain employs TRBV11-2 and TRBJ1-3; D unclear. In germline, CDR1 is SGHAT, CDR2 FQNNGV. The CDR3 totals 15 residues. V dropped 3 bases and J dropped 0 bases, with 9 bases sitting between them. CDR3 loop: CASSLRLGSGNTIYF. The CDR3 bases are TGTGCCAGCAGCTTGCGACTCGGCTCTGGAAACACCATATATTTT.

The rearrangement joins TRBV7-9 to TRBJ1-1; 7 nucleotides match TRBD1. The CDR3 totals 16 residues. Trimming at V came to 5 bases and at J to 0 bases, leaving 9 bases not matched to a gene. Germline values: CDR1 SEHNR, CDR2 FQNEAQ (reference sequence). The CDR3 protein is CASSLLGTAMNTEAFF. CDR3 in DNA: TGTGCCAGCAGCCTCCTAGGGACAGCTATGAACACTGAAGCTTTCTTT.

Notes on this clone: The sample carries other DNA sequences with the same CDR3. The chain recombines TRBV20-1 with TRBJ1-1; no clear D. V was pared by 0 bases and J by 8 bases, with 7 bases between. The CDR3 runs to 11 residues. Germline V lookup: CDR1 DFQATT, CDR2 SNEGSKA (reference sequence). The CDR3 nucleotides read TGCAGTGCTAGAGATCGGACGGAAGCTTTCTTT. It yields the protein CSARDRTEAFF.